Shown below are 24 T cell receptor beta chains from a single sample sequenced in a study of T cell responses to AZD1222 COVID-19 vaccine listed by TCRdb under 2021. This specimen's time point label, interpreted: baseline before first vaccination. The method was the immunoSEQ multiplex PCR assay. Held by TCRdb, this immuneACCESS table contains in-frame sequences only and omits some clones. Under half of the omission traces to an unresolved V gene where checked; the cause of the rest is unknown. The sample table lists 100,000 to 150,000 clones, over 75% of them with a count of one. Jointly, the top ten make up under 25% of the sample. The sample was peripheral blood, taken on day 0 of AZD1222 vaccination. These receptor sequences come from an adult in good health.

V and J are TRBV10-2 and TRBJ2-7; weak D call: TRBD2 (6 bases). CDR1 is WSHSY, CDR2 SAAADI, per germline. V was cut by 4 bases and J by 5 bases, with 18 bases left in between. The length of the CDR3 is 15 residues. The CDR3, as DNA: TGCGCCAGCAGTGCACTAGCTTTGGATTGGGACGAGCAGTACTTC. Its protein is CASSALALDWDEQYF.

This clone was seen only once. The chain links TRBV28 to TRBJ1-1, with 10 bases fitting TRBD1. Looked up from germline, CDR1 is MDHEN and CDR2 is SYDVKM. The junction had 8 bases not matched to a gene; V was cut back by 6 bases and J by 7 bases. The CDR3 covers 14 residues. The CDR3 region has the DNA TGTGCCAGCAGGTCTGGGACAGGGGAAGGTGAAGCTTTCTTT. It yields the protein CASRSGTGEGEAFF.

V and J are TRBV5-5 and TRBJ1-5, with D maybe TRBD1 (5 bases). This CDR3 contains 15 residues. Germline loops: CDR1 SGHKS, CDR2 YYEKEE (reference sequence). The V gene lost 1 base and the J gene lost 5 bases, with 13 bases spanning the gap. The chain's CDR3 is CASSLRGFSDQPQHF. The CDR3 coding sequence is TGTGCCAGCAGCTTGAGGGGATTTTCCGATCAGCCCCAGCATTTT.

The chain couples TRBV4-1 to TRBJ2-7; 9 bases fit TRBD1. This CDR3 region has 17 residues. CDR1 is MGHRA and CDR2 is YSYEKL in the germline V gene. The junction had 9 bases not matched to a gene; V was cut back by 1 base and J by 2 bases. This CDR3 is CASSQGPPGQGPYEQYF. The CDR3 region has the DNA TGCGCCAGCAGCCAAGGCCCGCCGGGACAGGGACCCTACGAGCAGTACTTC.

The chain is built from TRBV28 and TRBJ1-4; D unresolved. Trimming removed 3 bases at V and 6 bases at J, with 5 bases between. Germline V lookup: CDR1 MDHEN, CDR2 SYDVKM. The CDR3 extends over 12 amino acids. The CDR3 region is CASSLGDEKLFF. CDR3 bases: TGTGCCAGCAGTTTGGGCGATGAAAAACTGTTTTTT. The full variable domain, its missing parts supplied by reference TRBV28 and TRBJ1-4, is DVKVTQSSRYLVKRTGEKVFLECVQDMDHENMFWYRQDPGLGLRLIYFSYDVKMKEKGDIPEGYSVSREKKERFSLILESASTNQTSMYLCASSLGDEKLFFGSGTQLSVL.

The chain is built from TRBV3-1 (or the pseudogene TRBV3-2) and TRBJ2-2; TRBD1 matches 12 bases. The germline V gene encodes CDR1 LGHDT and CDR2 YNNKEL (reference sequence). Trimming cost V 4 bases and J 6 bases; bases outside gene matches: 15. The CDR3 loop spans 19 amino acids. The CDR3, as DNA: TGTGCCAGCAGCCGGAGAGGGACAGGGGGCCTGACTGACCCCGGGGAGCTGTTTTTT. Encoded protein: CASSRRGTGGLTDPGELFF.

The chain combines TRBV9 with TRBJ1-3, with 7 bases lining up with TRBD1. This CDR3 has 17 residues. Germline lookup yields CDR1 SGDLS and CDR2 YYNGEE. After removal of 4 bases from V and 1 base from J, the junction contained 11 bases not matched to a gene. The CDR3 region has the DNA TGTGCCAGCAGCCCCCGGGACAGCCGTTTTTCTGGAAACACCATATATTTT. This translates into CASSPRDSRFSGNTIYF.

The chain is built from TRBV2 and TRBJ2-1; D is tentatively TRBD1 or TRBD2 (5 bases each). CDR3 length: 13 amino acids. The germline CDR1 and CDR2 sequences are SNHLY and FYNNEI. V lost 8 bases and J 4 bases, leaving 12 bases between the germline ends. CDR3 amino acids: CASDLGPYNEQFF. DNA for the CDR3: TGTGCCAGCGACTTGGGACCGTACAATGAGCAGTTCTTC.

This chain joins TRBV5-1 and TRBJ1-1; D gene unclear. Germline lookup yields CDR1 SGHRS and CDR2 YFSETQ. The CDR3 covers 15 residues. Trimming removed 2 bases from V and 0 bases from J, with 11 bases in between. The CDR3 sequence is CASSLNAGMNTEAFF. The CDR3 DNA sequence: TGCGCCAGCAGCTTAAATGCGGGGATGAACACTGAAGCTTTCTTT.

V and J are TRBV6-2 or TRBV6-3 and TRBJ2-7; D is possibly TRBD2 (5 bases). With 6 bases removed from V and 2 bases from J, the gap between germline ends came to 17 bases. Germline V gene data show CDR1 as MNHEY and CDR2 as SVGEGT. The CDR3 loop spans 15 amino acids. CDR3 sequence reads: CASSSSRTGPYEQYF. The CDR3 nucleotides are TGTGCCAGCAGCTCATCCCGGACTGGTCCCTACGAGCAGTACTTC.

This clone was found a few times. The chain employs TRBV29-1 and TRBJ2-1; D is unclear. This CDR3 contains 11 residues. V was cut by 2 bases and J by 5 bases, with 4 bases left in between. The germline V gene has CDR1 SQVTM and CDR2 ANQGSEA. The CDR3 loop reads CSVELHNEQFF. The CDR3 coding sequence is TGCAGCGTTGAACTACACAATGAGCAGTTCTTC.

The chain employs TRBV7-9 and TRBJ1-2; 7 positions agree with TRBD1. The CDR3 has 11 amino acids. Germline trimming cut 5 bases from V and 14 bases from J; bases unmatched to any gene: 8. Germline assignment: CDR1 SEHNR and CDR2 FQNEAQ (reference sequence). The CDR3 sequence: CASSHDRVGTF. DNA of the CDR3: TGTGCCAGCAGCCACGACAGGGTCGGAACCTTC. The entire variable domain, with the rest obtained from reference TRBV7-9 and TRBJ1-2, is as follows: DTGVSQNPRHKITKRGQNVTFRCDPISEHNRLYWYRQTLGQGPEFLTYFQNEAQLEKSRLLSDRFSAERPKGSFSTLEIQRTEQGDSAMYLCASSHDRVGTFGSGTRLTVV.

In DNA form, the CDR3 reads TGTGCCAGCAGCCAAGGGGTTAAAGCTGAGACCCCCCAGCATTTT. This encodes CASSQGVKAETPQHF. V is TRBV3-1 (or the pseudogene TRBV3-2) and J is TRBJ1-5; D is ambiguous. Germline CDR1 LGHDT, CDR2 YNNKEL (reference sequence). The CDR3 sequence is 15 residues long. The V end was cut by 1 base, the J end by 10 bases, with 17 bases between.

The chain carries TRBV6-2 or TRBV6-3 and TRBJ2-7, with 7 bases matching TRBD1. Germline CDR1 reads MNHEY; CDR2 reads SVGEGT. The ends lost 4 bases at V and 2 bases at J; junction bases unmatched: 5. The CDR3 covers 14 residues. CDR3 bases: TGTGCCAGCAGTTCAGGGGGAAAAGCCTACGAGCAGTACTTC. Its protein is CASSSGGKAYEQYF.

The chain employs TRBV9 and TRBJ2-1; 12 bases are shared with TRBD1. The CDR3 is 15 amino acids. Per germline, CDR1 SGDLS and CDR2 YYNGEE. J lost 8 bases, V lost 3 bases, and 6 bases had no gene match. CDR3: CASSAPGQGAYEQFF. The CDR3, as DNA: TGTGCCAGCAGCGCCCCGGGACAGGGGGCTTATGAGCAGTTCTTC.

The count of this clone is one. The chain employs TRBV5-8 and TRBJ1-2; D uncertain. This CDR3 has 13 amino acids. Germline values: CDR1 SGHTS, CDR2 YDEGEE. The germline V and J ends were trimmed by 2 bases and 0 bases, with 5 bases remaining between them. In DNA, the CDR3 is TGTGCCAGCAGCTTTCGGTCTAACTATGGCTACACCTTC. Its protein product is CASSFRSNYGYTF.

The chain recombines TRBV3-1 (or the pseudogene TRBV3-2) with TRBJ2-7; D gene uncertain. The CDR3 loop spans 14 amino acids. Looked up from germline, CDR1 is LGHDT and CDR2 is YNNKEL (reference sequence). Between the trimmed V and J ends, which lost 2 bases and 2 bases, there was a span of 10 bases. The CDR3: CASSQLVSAYEQYF. In DNA, the CDR3 is TGTGCCAGCAGCCAACTCGTCTCCGCCTACGAGCAGTACTTC.

The chain joins TRBV10-1 to TRBJ1-3; D possibly corresponds to TRBD1 (6 bases). Germline V gives CDR1 WNHNN, CDR2 SYGVQD (reference sequence). The ends were cut back, 5 bases at V and 10 bases at J, with 15 bases in the middle. CDR3 length: 13 amino acids. CDR3 DNA: TGCGCCAGCAGTCCTCCTAGGGGGAAGACCATATATTTT. It yields the protein CASSPPRGKTIYF.

This clone was observed a few times. The rearrangement links TRBV2 to TRBJ2-1; TRBD2 matches 8 bases. Germline V gene sequence: CDR1 SNHLY, CDR2 FYNNEI. V trimming: 7 bases; J trimming: 9 bases; junction bases outside the gene matches: 11. The CDR3 covers 14 residues. The CDR3 sequence is CASIPKRGSSEQFF. Here the CDR3 DNA reads TGTGCCAGCATCCCTAAGCGGGGGTCTAGTGAGCAGTTCTTC. Full variable domain (missing parts from reference TRBV2 and TRBJ2-1): EPEVTQTPSHQVTQMGQEVILRCVPISNHLYFYWYRQILGQKVEFLVSFYNNEISEKSEIFDDQFSVERPDGSNFTLKIRSTKLEDSAMYFCASIPKRGSSEQFFGPGTRLTVL.

CDR3 in amino acids: CASSQDWGSIYGYTF. The CDR3 DNA reads as TGTGCCAGCAGCCAAGATTGGGGCTCAATATATGGCTACACCTTC. This rearrangement joins TRBV3-1 (or the pseudogene TRBV3-2) to TRBJ1-2; D may be TRBD1 (5 bases). This CDR3 has 15 residues. Germline V gene data show CDR1 as LGHDT and CDR2 as YNNKEL (reference sequence). Trimming took 0 bases from V and 5 from J, leaving 13 bases between them.

The CDR3 protein is CASSTGQVGEQYF. The CDR3 nucleotides read TGTGCCAGCAGCACCGGACAGGTTGGAGAGCAGTACTTC. The chain links TRBV11-3 to TRBJ2-7; 7 bases map to TRBD1. The CDR3 covers 13 residues. The V gene's germline CDR1 is SGHNT and CDR2 YENEEA. After removal of 5 bases from V and 7 bases from J, the junction contained 8 bases not matched to a gene. The full variable domain, its missing parts supplied by reference TRBV11-3 and TRBJ2-7, is EAGVVQSPRYKIIEKKQPVAFWCNPISGHNTLYWYLQNLGQGPELLIRYENEEAVDDSQLPKDRFSAERLKGVDSTLKIQPAELGDSAVYLCASSTGQVGEQYFGPGTRLTVT.

V usage is TRBV5-1 and J usage is TRBJ1-2; D may be TRBD1 (6 bases). CDR1 is SGHRS and CDR2 is YFSETQ in the germline V gene. The CDR3 consists of 17 residues. V lost 0 bases, J lost 2 bases, and 17 bases lay in between. The CDR3 loop reads CASSLDLAGAFNYGYTF. In nucleotides, the CDR3 is TGCGCCAGCAGCTTGGATCTTGCGGGGGCCTTCAACTATGGCTACACCTTC.

This chain uses TRBV3-1 (or the pseudogene TRBV3-2) with TRBJ1-1; D is perhaps TRBD1 (5 bases). The CDR3 length is 14 residues. CDR1 is LGHDT and CDR2 is YNNKEL in the germline V gene (reference sequence). The V end was cut by 1 base, the J end by 5 bases, with 11 bases between. The CDR3 protein is CASSQGGGETEAFF. CDR3 sequence (DNA): TGTGCCAGCAGCCAAGGGGGAGGGGAAACTGAAGCTTTCTTT.

This clone appeared many times. V usage is TRBV2 and J usage is TRBJ2-1, with 9 bases matching TRBD2. After removal of 3 bases from V and 4 bases from J, the junction contained 4 bases not matched to a gene. Germline lookup yields CDR1 SNHLY and CDR2 FYNNEI. This CDR3 spans 15 amino acids. CDR3 residues: CASSDLTSGYNEQFF. Written as DNA, the CDR3 is TGTGCCAGCAGTGATTTGACTAGCGGTTACAATGAGCAGTTCTTC.